The 12 T cell receptor beta chains given below trace back to one sample, sequenced in a study of spatial heterogeneity in lung cancer. Study-wide results and limits: Mutation counts in tumors were tracked by counts of expanded intratumoral alpha and beta TCRs.

These receptors have no identified antigens. Time point here: sample taken at primary tumor resection. TCRdb recomputed calls from the 5' RACE reads with MiXCR, one row per CDR3 protein. The table records roughly 2,200 distinct CDR3 sequences, approximately 8% of them present only once. The specimen comprised lung tumor tissue, sampled at surgery. These receptors originate from a female donor with early-stage non-small cell lung cancer.

This chain links TRBV30 with TRBJ1-4, with 9 bases fitting TRBD1. CDR1 and CDR2 (germline): GTSNPN, SVGIG (reference sequence). V dropped 3 bases and J dropped 2; count of bases not matched to a gene: 4. The CDR3 has 15 amino acids. The CDR3 nucleotides are TGTGCCTGGAGATCCGGGACAGGGACTAATGAAAAACTGTTTTTT. This gives the protein CAWRSGTGTNEKLFF.

This clonotype rates as medium-sized. This rearrangement joins TRBV6-6 to TRBJ2-6; TRBD1 matches 8 bases. CDR3 size: 15 residues. Germline loops: CDR1 MNHNY, CDR2 SVGAGI (reference sequence). With 4 bases clipped from V and 2 bases from J, the junction kept 1 base outside the gene matches. CDR3 in DNA: TGTGCCAGCAGTTGGACAGGGACTGGGGCCAACGTCCTGACTTTC. This codes for CASSWTGTGANVLTF.

This clonotype is categorized as medium-sized. This sequence joins TRBV20-1 and TRBJ2-1; D unclear. The V end was cut by 6 bases, the J end by 15 bases, with 18 bases between. Germline values: CDR1 DFQATT, CDR2 SNEGSKA (reference sequence). The CDR3 runs 11 residues. DNA of the CDR3: TGCAGTGCCTCCAAAATCTACCCCCCGTTCTTC. Encoded protein: CSASKIYPPFF.

This clonotype appeared a few times. The J gene is TRBJ2-4, the V gene TRBV20-1, with a possible D match to TRBD1 (6 bases). Per germline, CDR1 DFQATT and CDR2 SNEGSKA (reference sequence). V shed 5 bases and J shed 0 bases, with 14 bases lying between them. The CDR3 totals 15 residues. CDR3 sequence: CSARRQDLAKNIQYF. The CDR3 region has the DNA TGCAGTGCTCGAAGACAGGATTTAGCCAAAAACATTCAGTACTTC.

By frequency in the sample, this clonotype is medium-sized (0.01 to 0.1%). The chain is built from TRBV21-1 and TRBJ2-2; TRBD1 is taken as the D call from the table, unchecked against the DNA. TRBV21-1 is termed a pseudogene. CDR3 length: 20 amino acids. The CDR3 here is CASSKVDRPLPGGVLGELFF. The CDR3 DNA follows: TGTGCCAGCAGCAAAGTCGACCGGCCTTTGCCAGGGGGCGTCCTCGGGGAGCTGTTTTTT.

This clonotype occurred many times. CDR3 nucleotides: TGTGCCAGCAGTGTCTCGGGCTTCGAGCAGTACTTC. Translated, it gives CASSVSGFEQYF. The V call is TRBV28, the J call TRBJ2-7, with D hard to call. CDR1 and CDR2 (germline): MDHEN, SYDVKM. The CDR3 sequence is 12 residues long. The V gene lost 5 bases and the J gene lost 6 bases, with 11 bases spanning the gap.

By proportion, this clonotype is medium-sized. The chain links TRBV6-2 or TRBV6-3 to TRBJ2-2, with TRBD2 matching over 13 bases. V gave up 6 bases and J gave up 3 bases; unmatched junction bases: 4. The CDR3 loop spans 16 amino acids. Germline CDR1 reads MNHEY; CDR2 reads SVGEGT. Here the CDR3 DNA reads TGTGCCAGCAGCTCACTAGCGGGAGGGCACACCGGGGAGCTGTTTTTT. This sequence encodes CASSSLAGGHTGELFF.

This clonotype was picked up many times. The chain combines TRBV11-2 with TRBJ2-3; D is perhaps TRBD1 or TRBD2 (5 bases each). This CDR3 region has 15 residues. Between the trimmed V and J ends, which lost 7 bases and 0 bases, there was a span of 14 bases. The germline CDR1 and CDR2 sequences are SGHAT and FQNNGV. The CDR3 DNA reads as TGTGCCAGCACCGTCGGGACCATTAGCACAGATACGCAGTATTTT. This codes for CASTVGTISTDTQYF.

In its sample, this clonotype ranks as medium-sized. V is TRBV4-2 and J is TRBJ1-5; the D is unclear. CDR1 LGHNA and CDR2 YNFKEQ come from the germline V gene. Trimming took 0 bases from V and 9 from J, leaving 9 bases between them. The CDR3 is made up of 13 amino acids. The CDR3 DNA sequence: TGTGCCAGCAGCCAAGAGGGGAGTTTGCCCCAGCATTTT. It encodes CASSQEGSLPQHF.

This clonotype counts as medium-sized. The chain uses TRBV4-1 and TRBJ2-1, with TRBD2 identical over 9 bases. The V and J ends lost 3 bases and 1 base, in that order; junction bases with no gene match: 19. Germline values: CDR1 MGHRA, CDR2 YSYEKL. The CDR3 length is 21 residues. CDR3 in DNA: TGCGCCAGCAGCCAGATTTTTACTCGGCGGGAGGGCCTCAGGTCCTACAATGAGCAGTTCTTC. Translation: CASSQIFTRREGLRSYNEQFF.

This clonotype ranks as medium-sized. This sequence joins TRBV11-2 and TRBJ2-7, with D possibly matching TRBD1 (6 bases). V lost 2 bases, J lost 3 bases, and 8 bases lay in between. CDR3 size: 13 residues. Per germline, CDR1 SGHAT and CDR2 FQNNGV. CDR3 nucleotides: TGTGCCAGCAGCTTAACCAGGGGCTACGAGCAGTACTTC. Its protein is CASSLTRGYEQYF.

A remark on this clonotype: An end of the junction does not agree with germline; a read error may underlie this. The chain joins TRBV27 to TRBJ2-5, with D perhaps matching TRBD1 (7 bases). CDR1 is MNHEY and CDR2 is SMNVEV in the germline V gene (reference sequence). The CDR3 spans 14 residues. The CDR3 region has the DNA TGTGCCAGCAGTTTTGACAGGGAGGTAAAGACCCAGAACTTC. It specifies CASSFDREVKTQNF.